This entry features one T cell receptor beta chain sequence. CDR1 is SEHNR, CDR2 FQNEAQ, per germline (reference sequence). The V end lost 1 base, the J end lost 0 bases, and 16 bases lay between the germline ends. The CDR3 is made up of 17 amino acids. Libraries were prepared by immunoSEQ multiplex PCR; TCRdb keeps only in-frame clonotypes and omits some of them. Of some 110,000 clones in the sample, roughly 92% were seen once. The sample comes from a study of OX40 agonist ivuxolimab in advanced cancers. Sequences were derived from CD4+ or CD8+ T cells sorted from blood, sampled in a trial of the OX40 agonist ivuxolimab. This TCR was recovered from an adult with an advanced solid tumor such as melanoma, head and neck, liver or kidney cancer. The rearrangement joins TRBV7-9 to TRBJ2-7, with D tentatively TRBD1 or TRBD2 (7 bases each). The CDR3 here is CASSLGDSQRDSYEQYF. The CDR3 DNA reads TGTGCCAGCAGCTTAGGGGACAGCCAGCGGGACTCCTACGAGCAGTACTTC.